A single sample gave rise to the 13 T cell receptor beta chains below, sequenced in a study of Ad26.COV2.S vaccination and SARS-CoV-2 variants. Sequencing was performed with immunoSEQ multiplex PCR; in TCRdb, only in-frame clones are kept and a portion is missing. The data contain around 320,000 clones, around four fifths of them singletons. Treatment specified: approximately 18 received Ad26.COV2.S at low or high dose, single or two shots; five or six received placebo; per-sample allocation not given. Samples were taken on day 63 after the first vaccine or placebo injection. The sample in question was peripheral blood, obtained in a trial of Ad26.COV2.S vaccine versus placebo. Receptors originate from a person between 18 and 60 years old who received the Ad26.COV2.S COVID-19 vaccine or a placebo.

V is TRBV6-1 and J is TRBJ1-6, with unresolved D. The V gene's germline CDR1 is MNHNS and CDR2 SASEGT. The CDR3 totals 14 residues. V lost 3 bases, J lost 6 bases, and 9 bases lay in between. CDR3 DNA sequence: TGTGCCAGCAGTGACCGTGCCGGTAATTCACCCCTCCACTTT. This encodes CASSDRAGNSPLHF.

This clone was observed at least ten times. The chain combines TRBV29-1 with TRBJ1-1, with D possibly being TRBD1 (5 bases). Per germline, CDR1 SQVTM and CDR2 ANQGSEA. The V and J ends lost 6 bases and 6 bases respectively, with 17 bases between them. This CDR3 has 13 amino acids. The CDR3 loop reads CSVSQGLGAEAFF. The CDR3 region has the DNA TGCAGCGTGTCTCAGGGCCTAGGGGCTGAAGCTTTCTTT.

The chain is built from TRBV11-2 and TRBJ1-1, with unresolved D. Germline loops: CDR1 SGHAT, CDR2 FQNNGV. This CDR3 is 14 amino acids long. V gave up 0 bases and J gave up 4 bases, with 9 bases separating them. CDR3 bases: TGTGCCAGCAGCTTAGATATAAGGGCCACTGAAGCTTTCTTT. It translates to CASSLDIRATEAFF.

The rearrangement links TRBV10-3 to TRBJ1-5; 9 bases match TRBD1. Germline-derived CDR1 and CDR2 are ENHRY and SYGVKD. The CDR3 is 12 amino acids. Trimming cost V 11 bases and J 4 bases; bases outside gene matches: 3. The CDR3: CAVGQGNQPQHF. CDR3 sequence (DNA): TGTGCCGTGGGACAGGGAAATCAGCCCCAGCATTTT.

The table lists this clone with a few counts. This rearrangement joins TRBV24-1 to TRBJ2-2; D is perhaps TRBD1 (6 bases). The length of the CDR3 is 15 residues. Germline CDR1 KGHDR, CDR2 SFDVKD. With 5 bases removed from V and 5 bases from J, the gap between germline ends came to 14 bases. This CDR3 reads CATSGRGTDTGELFF. The CDR3 coding sequence is TGTGCCACCAGTGGAAGGGGGACGGATACCGGGGAGCTGTTTTTT.

V gene TRBV6-5 combines with J gene TRBJ2-7; D call uncertain. V shed 5 bases and J shed 7 bases, with 21 bases lying between them. Germline CDR1 reads MNHEY; CDR2 reads SVGAGI. The CDR3 is 15 residues long. The CDR3 sequence is CASSPRDTSVGEQYF. The CDR3 coding sequence is TGTGCCAGCAGTCCCCGTGACACGTCTGTGGGAGAGCAGTACTTC.

V and J are TRBV5-1 and TRBJ2-7; D perhaps matches TRBD1 (5 bases). CDR1 and CDR2 from the germline V gene are SGHRS and YFSETQ. V lost 0 bases, J lost 7 bases, and 11 bases lay in between. The CDR3 runs 13 residues. The CDR3 spells CASSLVSGMEQYF. The CDR3 bases are TGCGCCAGCAGCTTGGTATCAGGGATGGAGCAGTACTTC.

V is TRBV7-6 and J is TRBJ1-1; a weak D match, TRBD1 (6 bases). Trimming removed 6 bases from V and 2 bases from J, with 19 bases in between. Looked up from germline, CDR1 is SGHVS and CDR2 is FNYEAQ. This CDR3 has 16 residues. CDR3 nucleotides: TGTGCCAGCAGTCAAGGGACACCCAGAACCAACACTGAAGCTTTCTTT. Its translation is CASSQGTPRTNTEAFF.

This clone was observed once. The chain has TRBV9 and TRBJ2-1; D gene ambiguous. V lost 4 bases and J 1 base, leaving 12 bases between the germline ends. CDR1 is SGDLS and CDR2 is YYNGEE in the germline V gene. There are 15 residues in the CDR3. The CDR3 reads CASSPRRPSYNEQFF. Written as DNA, the CDR3 is TGTGCCAGCAGCCCCCGACGTCCATCCTACAATGAGCAGTTCTTC.

Only a few counts were recorded for this clone. V usage is TRBV24-1 and J usage is TRBJ2-7, with no clear D. Germline loops: CDR1 KGHDR, CDR2 SFDVKD. The CDR3 loop spans 12 amino acids. The ends were cut back, 7 bases at V and 6 bases at J, with 12 bases in the middle. This chain's CDR3 is CATRGYGGEQYF. CDR3 sequence (DNA): TGTGCCACCAGAGGATATGGCGGCGAGCAGTACTTC.

The chain joins TRBV6-5 to TRBJ1-5; 8 bases map to TRBD1. V lost 6 bases and J lost 7; bases outside the gene matches: 8. The CDR3 is made up of 14 amino acids. Germline V gene data show CDR1 as MNHEY and CDR2 as SVGAGI. CDR3 region: CASRIQGGYQPQHF. CDR3 in DNA: TGTGCCAGCAGGATACAGGGGGGGTACCAGCCCCAGCATTTT.

The chain uses TRBV29-1 and TRBJ2-7; possible D gene TRBD1, 6 bases. Germline V gene lookup returns CDR1 SQVTM and CDR2 ANQGSEA. The V and J ends lost 7 bases and 7 bases respectively, with 14 bases between them. This CDR3 is 11 amino acids long. The CDR3 region is CSALLTGEQYF. The CDR3 region has the DNA TGCAGCGCACTTTTAACAGGGGAGCAGTACTTC.

The gene calls are TRBV7-6 and TRBJ2-3; TRBD2 matches at 11 bases. Germline V CDR1 and CDR2: SGHVS, FNYEAQ. V shed 3 bases, J shed 3 bases, and the junction held 5 bases outside the gene matches. The CDR3 is 16 residues long. The CDR3 loop reads CASSLGTSGGTDTQYF. CDR3 DNA sequence: TGTGCCAGCAGCTTGGGGACTAGCGGTGGGACAGATACGCAGTATTTT.